Shown below are 7 T cell receptor beta chains from a single sample sequenced in a study of OX40 agonist ivuxolimab in advanced cancers. The assay was immunoSEQ multiplex PCR, and TCRdb's table has in-frame clones only and misses some. This sample has about 69,000 clones, with 80% to 90% found just once. Sequencing was performed on CD4+ or CD8+ T cells sorted from blood, taken in a trial of the OX40 agonist ivuxolimab. The receptor set was obtained from an adult with an advanced solid tumor such as melanoma, head and neck, liver or kidney cancer.

The chain is built from TRBV7-9 and TRBJ2-7; perhaps TRBD2 as D (6 bases). V lost 8 bases and J 3 bases, leaving 20 bases between the germline ends. Germline assignment: CDR1 SEHNR and CDR2 FQNEAQ (reference sequence). The CDR3 is 15 residues long. The CDR3 loop reads CASGDAGSINYEQYF. CDR3 DNA: TGTGCCAGCGGTGACGCGGGATCAATAAACTACGAGCAGTACTTC.

The CDR3 sequence: CASSSGQGADTQYF. CDR3 DNA: TGTGCCAGCAGTTCGGGACAGGGCGCAGATACGCAGTATTTT. V is TRBV6-1 and J is TRBJ2-3; 9 nucleotides match TRBD1. The germline CDR1 and CDR2 sequences are MNHNS and SASEGT. V gave up 5 bases and J gave up 4 bases; unmatched junction bases: 4. The CDR3 totals 14 residues.

V is TRBV19 and J is TRBJ1-1; the D gene is possibly TRBD1 (6 bases). This CDR3 has 14 residues. The V end was cut by 6 bases, the J end by 4 bases, with 15 bases between. Germline CDR1 reads LNHDA; CDR2 reads SQIVND (reference sequence). CDR3 sequence: CASREGGGSTEAFF. CDR3 nucleotide sequence: TGTGCCAGTAGAGAGGGGGGCGGAAGCACTGAAGCTTTCTTT.

This chain links TRBV11-2 with TRBJ2-7; D gene ambiguous. The CDR3 consists of 11 residues. The V end was cut by 3 bases, the J end by 4 bases, with 4 bases between. Germline lookup yields CDR1 SGHAT and CDR2 FQNNGV. CDR3 protein: CASSLNYEQYF. CDR3 coding DNA: TGTGCCAGCAGCTTGAATTACGAGCAGTACTTC.

V is TRBV9 and J is TRBJ2-7; 10 bases are shared with TRBD1. Looked up from germline, CDR1 is SGDLS and CDR2 is YYNGEE. The CDR3 runs to 15 residues. V lost 0 bases, J lost 5 bases, and 5 bases stayed unmatched. CDR3 DNA sequence: TGTGCCAGCAGCGTAGGACAGGGGGCAATCGACGAGCAGTACTTC. Amino acid sequence: CASSVGQGAIDEQYF.

The chain has TRBV12-5 and TRBJ2-2, with 9 bases that match TRBD1. The germline V gene encodes CDR1 LGHNT and CDR2 FRNRAP. The CDR3 has 15 amino acids. V lost 1 base to trimming and J lost 5 bases; unmatched junction nucleotides: 2. The CDR3 loop reads CASGLGDRATGELFF. The CDR3, as DNA: TGTGCTAGTGGTTTGGGGGACAGGGCAACCGGGGAGCTGTTTTTT.

This clone is a singleton in its sample. The rearrangement links TRBV9 to TRBJ2-3; no definite D call. Germline V gene sequence: CDR1 SGDLS, CDR2 YYNGEE. Between the trimmed V and J ends, which lost 4 bases and 2 bases, there was a span of 2 bases. The CDR3 runs 11 residues. The CDR3 protein is CASSTTDTQYF. The CDR3 DNA reads as TGTGCCAGCAGCACCACAGATACGCAGTATTTT.